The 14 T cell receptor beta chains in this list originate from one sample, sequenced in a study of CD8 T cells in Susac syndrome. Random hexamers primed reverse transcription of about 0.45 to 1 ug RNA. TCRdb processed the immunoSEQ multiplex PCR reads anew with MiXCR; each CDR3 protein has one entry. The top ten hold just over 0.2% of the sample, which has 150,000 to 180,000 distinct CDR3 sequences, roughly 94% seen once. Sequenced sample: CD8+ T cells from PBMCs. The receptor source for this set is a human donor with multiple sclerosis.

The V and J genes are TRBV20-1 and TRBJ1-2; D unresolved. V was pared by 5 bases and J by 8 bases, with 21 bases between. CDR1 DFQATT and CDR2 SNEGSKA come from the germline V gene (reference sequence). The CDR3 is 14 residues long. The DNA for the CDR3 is TGCAGTGCTCCTCTAGGAGTGGGCCACAACGGCTACACCTTC. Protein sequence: CSAPLGVGHNGYTF.

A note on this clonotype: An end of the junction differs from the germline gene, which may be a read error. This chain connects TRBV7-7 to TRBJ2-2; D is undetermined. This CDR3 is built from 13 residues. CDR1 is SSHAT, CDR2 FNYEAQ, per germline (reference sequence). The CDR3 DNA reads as TGTGCTAGCAGCTTAGAACGGTCCGGGGAGCTGTTTTTT. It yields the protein CASSLERSGELFF. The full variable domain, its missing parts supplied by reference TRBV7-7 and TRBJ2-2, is GAGVSQSPRYKVTKRGQDVTLRCDPISSHATLYWYQQALGQGPEFLTYFNYEAQPDKSGLPSDRFSAERPEGSISTLTIQRTEQRDSAMYRCASSLERSGELFFGEGSRLTVL.

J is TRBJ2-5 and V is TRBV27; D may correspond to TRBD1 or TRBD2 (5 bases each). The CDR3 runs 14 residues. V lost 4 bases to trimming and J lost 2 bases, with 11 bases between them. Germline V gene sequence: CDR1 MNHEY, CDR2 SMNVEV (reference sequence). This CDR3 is CASSSLGTQETQYF. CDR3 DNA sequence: TGTGCCAGCAGTTCCCTAGGGACGCAAGAGACCCAGTACTTC.

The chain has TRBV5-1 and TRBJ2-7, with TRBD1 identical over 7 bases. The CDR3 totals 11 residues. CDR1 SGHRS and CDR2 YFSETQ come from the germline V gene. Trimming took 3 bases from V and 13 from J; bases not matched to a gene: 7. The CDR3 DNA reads TGCGCCAGCAGCTATCGGGACAGTGGTTACTTC. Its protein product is CASSYRDSGYF. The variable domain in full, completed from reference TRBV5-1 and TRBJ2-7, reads KAGVTQTPRYLIKTRGQQVTLSCSPISGHRSVSWYQQTPGQGLQFLFEYFSETQRNKGNFPGRFSGRQFSNSRSEMNVSTLELGDSALYLCASSYRDSGYFGPGTRLTVT.

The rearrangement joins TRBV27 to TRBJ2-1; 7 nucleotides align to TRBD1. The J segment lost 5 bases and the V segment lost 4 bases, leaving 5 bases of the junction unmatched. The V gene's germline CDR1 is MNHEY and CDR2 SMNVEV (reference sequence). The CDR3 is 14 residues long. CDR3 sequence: CASSYRDRHNEQFF. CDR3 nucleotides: TGTGCCAGCAGTTACCGGGACAGACACAATGAGCAGTTCTTC.

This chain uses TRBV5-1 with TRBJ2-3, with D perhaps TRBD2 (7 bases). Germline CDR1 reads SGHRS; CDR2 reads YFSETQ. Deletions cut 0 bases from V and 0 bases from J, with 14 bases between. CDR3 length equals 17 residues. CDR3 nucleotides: TGCGCCAGCAGCTTGGCCGGGGGGACAACCAGCACAGATACGCAGTATTTT. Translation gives CASSLAGGTTSTDTQYF.

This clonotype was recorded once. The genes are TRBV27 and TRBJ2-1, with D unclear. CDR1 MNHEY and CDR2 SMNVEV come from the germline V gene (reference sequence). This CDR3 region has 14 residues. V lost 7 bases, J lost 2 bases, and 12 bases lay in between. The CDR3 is CASTFGAAYNEQFF. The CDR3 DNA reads TGTGCCAGCACCTTCGGCGCAGCCTACAATGAGCAGTTCTTC.

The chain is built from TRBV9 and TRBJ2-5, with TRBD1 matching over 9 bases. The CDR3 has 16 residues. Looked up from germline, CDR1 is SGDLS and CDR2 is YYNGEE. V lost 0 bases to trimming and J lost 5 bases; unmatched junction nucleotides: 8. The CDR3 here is CASSVEGTGNPETQYF. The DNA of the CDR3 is TGTGCCAGCAGCGTAGAAGGGACAGGGAATCCGGAGACCCAGTACTTC.

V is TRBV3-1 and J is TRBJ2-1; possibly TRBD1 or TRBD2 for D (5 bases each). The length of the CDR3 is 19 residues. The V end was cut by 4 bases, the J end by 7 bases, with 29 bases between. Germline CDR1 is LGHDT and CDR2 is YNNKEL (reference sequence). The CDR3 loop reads CASSPPGRNRDQRGNEQFF. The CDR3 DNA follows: TGTGCCAGCAGCCCCCCCGGTAGGAACCGGGACCAGAGGGGTAATGAGCAGTTCTTC.

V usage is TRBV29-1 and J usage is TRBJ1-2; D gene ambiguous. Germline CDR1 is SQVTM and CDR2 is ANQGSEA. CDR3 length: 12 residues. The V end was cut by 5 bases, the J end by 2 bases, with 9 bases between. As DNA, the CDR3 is TGCAGCGTTCCAGCCCAGAACTATGGCTACACCTTC. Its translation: CSVPAQNYGYTF.

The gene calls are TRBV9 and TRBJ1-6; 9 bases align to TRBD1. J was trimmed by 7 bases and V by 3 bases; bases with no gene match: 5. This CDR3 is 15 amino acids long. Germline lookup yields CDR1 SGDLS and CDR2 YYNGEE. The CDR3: CASSAYTGGNSPLHF. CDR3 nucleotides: TGTGCCAGCAGCGCATATACAGGGGGCAATTCACCCCTCCACTTT.

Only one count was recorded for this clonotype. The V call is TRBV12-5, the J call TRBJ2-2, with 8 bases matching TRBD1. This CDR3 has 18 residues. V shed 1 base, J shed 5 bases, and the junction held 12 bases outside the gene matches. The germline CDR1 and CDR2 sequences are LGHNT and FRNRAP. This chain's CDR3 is CASGLDGVGRGRTGELFF. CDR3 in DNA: TGTGCTAGTGGTTTGGACGGTGTTGGCAGGGGGCGAACCGGGGAGCTGTTTTTT.

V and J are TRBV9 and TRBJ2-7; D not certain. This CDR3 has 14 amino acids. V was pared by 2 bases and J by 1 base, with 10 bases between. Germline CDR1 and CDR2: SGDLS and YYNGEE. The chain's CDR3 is CASSVAISSYEQYF. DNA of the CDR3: TGTGCCAGCAGCGTGGCTATTTCTTCCTACGAGCAGTACTTC.

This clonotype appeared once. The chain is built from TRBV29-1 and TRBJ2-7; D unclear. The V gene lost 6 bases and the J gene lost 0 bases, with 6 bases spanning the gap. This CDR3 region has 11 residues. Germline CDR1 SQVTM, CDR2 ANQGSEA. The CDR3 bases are TGCAGCGTGGTGGTCTCCTACGAGCAGTACTTC. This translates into CSVVVSYEQYF.